One and the same sample provided the 5 T cell receptor beta chains below, sequenced in a study of read filtering for tumor transcriptome and immune sequencing. From roughly 390 ng of RNA, a library with molecular barcoded alpha/delta and beta/gamma adaptors was made. TCRdb analysed the reads with MiXCR anew, one entry per CDR3 protein. Of fewer than 50,000 distinct CDR3 sequences in the sample, about an eighth were seen once. Material for sequencing was a population of CD138-negative cells sorted from bone marrow. All receptors come from a donor over 35 with multiple myeloma.

Only a few counts were recorded for this clonotype. The V call is TRBV23-1, the J call TRBJ1-2, with D perhaps matching TRBD1 (6 bases). TRBV23-1 has ORF status, its function being uncertain. Trimming cost V 0 bases and J 4 bases, with 12 bases left between them. This CDR3 has 15 residues. This CDR3 is CASSQSPDSLYGYTF. CDR3 nucleotides: TGCGCCAGCAGTCAATCCCCGGACAGCCTCTATGGCTACACCTTC.

This clonotype has ten or more counts. The rearrangement uses TRBV20-1 and TRBJ2-1; 10 positions agree with TRBD2. The length of the CDR3 is 17 residues. V lost 0 bases, J lost 4 bases, and 9 bases stayed unmatched. Germline CDR1 and CDR2: DFQATT and SNEGSKA (reference sequence). CDR3 nucleotide sequence: TGCAGTGCTAGAGATCGTTTACTAGCGGGAATATACAATGAGCAGTTCTTC. Translation: CSARDRLLAGIYNEQFF.

J is TRBJ2-2 and V is TRBV7-9, with D possibly being TRBD2 (6 bases). The CDR3 spans 16 residues. In germline, CDR1 is SEHNR, CDR2 FQNEAQ (reference sequence). The germline V and J ends were trimmed by 4 bases and 3 bases, with 15 bases remaining between them. The CDR3 bases are TGTGCCAGCAGCTCACGGGGGAGAGGGGACACCGGGGAGCTGTTTTTT. It is translated as CASSSRGRGDTGELFF.

Concerning this clonotype itself: This probably arose from a read error, given a far larger clone one base away. The CDR3 carries no conserved terminal phenylalanine or tryptophan, so it likely arises from a read error. The chain recombines TRBV11-1 with TRBJ2-1, with 12 nucleotides matching TRBD2. The J segment lost 8 bases and the V segment lost 1 base, leaving 6 bases of the junction unmatched. CDR3 length equals 16 residues. The germline V gene encodes CDR1 SGHAT and CDR2 FQDESV (reference sequence). CDR3 sequence (DNA): TGTGCCAGCAGCTTAGGACTAGCGGGAGATCTCGATGAGCAGTTCTCC. Encoded protein: CASSLGLAGDLDEQFS.

Comment on this clonotype: A read error may explain this, as a much larger clone is one base away. The chain uses TRBV18 and TRBJ2-6; D perhaps matches TRBD1 (5 bases). The CDR3 is made up of 18 amino acids. The germline V gene encodes CDR1 KGHSH and CDR2 LQKENI. Here the CDR3 DNA reads TGTGCCAGCTCACCATGGGCCACACAGACCTCTGGGGCCAACGACCTGACTTTC. Amino acids: CASSPWATQTSGANDLTF.